This T cell receptor (beta chain) was identified during a study of blood T cells in healthy people across ages. Study findings and constraints: Higher diversity, along with more naive CD4+ cells, distinguished long-lived donors from aged donors.

V shed 2 bases, J shed 2 bases, and the junction held 2 bases outside the gene matches. The CDR3 covers 15 residues. Germline V gene sequence: CDR1 MGHDK, CDR2 SYGVNS. This clonotype was found many times. The antigen is undetermined. A sample-barcoded 5' primer and a J-beta primer mix were used in a second PCR of about 7 to 12 cycles. TCRdb re-called the 5' RACE reads with MiXCR, one entry per CDR3 protein. The sample records approximately 810,000 distinct CDR3 sequences, 25% to 35% being singletons. This sequence originates from an elderly woman in good health. This chain connects TRBV25-1 to TRBJ2-7; 11 bases are a match to TRBD2. Source material: blood. DNA of the CDR3: TGTGCCAGCAGTGAACTAGCGGGGGGTACCTACGAGCAGTACTTC. Amino acids: CASSELAGGTYEQYF.